This is a list of T cell receptor beta chains from one sample in a study of T cell responses to AZD1222 COVID-19 vaccine. Profiled with immunoSEQ multiplex PCR; TCRdb holds only in-frame clones, not every one. The data show tens of thousands of clones, roughly 88% seen once. The source was peripheral blood, collected 28 days after the second AZD1222 dose. Every receptor here comes from an adult who received the AZD1222 COVID-19 vaccine. Each CDR3 is given with its conserved first and last residue. D genes are given only for firm matches. The listing skips clone size in some rows; elsewhere it reads once, few, many or a size class.

cdr3_aa: CASSLSSQAYNEQFF; cdr3_nt: TGTGCCAGCAGTTTATCTTCCCAGGCGTACAATGAGCAGTTCTTC; j_call: TRBJ2-1; v_call: TRBV27; clone_size: NA; d_call: NA
cdr3_aa: CASSVEGQGGGELFF; cdr3_nt: TGTGCCAGCAGCGTAGAAGGACAGGGAGGAGGGGAGCTGTTTTTT; j_call: TRBJ2-2; v_call: TRBV9; clone_size: NA; d_call: TRBD1
cdr3_aa: CASSPRGGASYEQYF; cdr3_nt: TGTGCCAGCAGCCCCCGCGGGGGGGCATCCTACGAGCAGTACTTC; j_call: TRBJ2-7; v_call: TRBV13; clone_size: NA; d_call: TRBD2
cdr3_aa: CATSRDQWAGGYGYTF; cdr3_nt: TGTGCCACCAGCAGAGATCAATGGGCCGGTGGATATGGCTACACCTTC; j_call: TRBJ1-2; v_call: TRBV15; clone_size: NA; d_call: NA
cdr3_aa: CASSIDQETGVRGEQFF; cdr3_nt: TGTGCCAGTAGTATAGATCAGGAGACGGGGGTCCGGGGGGAGCAGTTCTTC; j_call: TRBJ2-1; v_call: TRBV19; clone_size: NA; d_call: NA
cdr3_aa: CASSTGEYTEAFF; cdr3_nt: TGTGCCAGTAGTACAGGGGAGTACACTGAAGCTTTCTTT; j_call: TRBJ1-1; v_call: TRBV19; clone_size: NA; d_call: NA
cdr3_aa: CASSHRGETQYF; cdr3_nt: TGTGCCAGCAGTCATAGGGGAGAGACCCAGTACTTC; j_call: TRBJ2-5; v_call: TRBV28; clone_size: NA; d_call: NA
cdr3_aa: CAWIIGAGNTEAFF; cdr3_nt: TGTGCCTGGATAATTGGAGCGGGGAACACTGAAGCTTTCTTT; j_call: TRBJ1-1; v_call: TRBV30; clone_size: NA; d_call: NA
cdr3_aa: CASSEAWNSPLHF; cdr3_nt: TGTGCCAGCAGTGAAGCGTGGAATTCACCCCTCCACTTT; j_call: TRBJ1-6; v_call: TRBV6-1; clone_size: NA; d_call: NA
cdr3_aa: CASSQGTSQADTQYF; cdr3_nt: TGTGCCAGCAGCCAAGGGACTAGTCAAGCAGATACGCAGTATTTT; j_call: TRBJ2-3; v_call: TRBV3-1/TRBV3-2; clone_size: NA; d_call: TRBD2
cdr3_aa: CASSHTERTGELFF; cdr3_nt: TGTGCCAGCAGCCATACTGAGCGCACCGGGGAGCTGTTTTTT; j_call: TRBJ2-2; v_call: TRBV27; clone_size: NA; d_call: NA
cdr3_aa: CASSRDVSTQYF; cdr3_nt: TGCGCCAGCAGCCGGGACGTCAGTACGCAGTATTTT; j_call: TRBJ2-3; v_call: TRBV5-1; clone_size: NA; d_call: NA
cdr3_aa: CASLERGSGYTF; cdr3_nt: TGTGCCAGCCTCGAGAGGGGGTCCGGCTACACCTTC; j_call: TRBJ1-2; v_call: TRBV6-5; clone_size: NA; d_call: NA
cdr3_aa: CASSPTTDEAFF; cdr3_nt: TGTGCCAGTAGTCCAACGACAGATGAAGCTTTCTTT; j_call: TRBJ1-1; v_call: TRBV19; clone_size: NA; d_call: NA
cdr3_aa: CASSYSPGKDEQFF; cdr3_nt: TGTGCCAGCAGTTACTCGCCCGGGAAGGATGAGCAGTTCTTC; j_call: TRBJ2-1; v_call: TRBV6-5; clone_size: NA; d_call: NA
cdr3_aa: CASSRGTDTQYF; cdr3_nt: TGTGCCAGCAGCCGAGGCACAGATACGCAGTATTTT; j_call: TRBJ2-3; v_call: TRBV5-4; clone_size: few; d_call: NA
cdr3_aa: CASSQEAVGPLSTDTQYF; cdr3_nt: TGCGCCAGCAGCCAAGAGGCAGTGGGGCCTCTTAGCACAGATACGCAGTATTTT; j_call: TRBJ2-3; v_call: TRBV4-3; clone_size: NA; d_call: NA
cdr3_aa: CASSTGQGGFANEKLFF; cdr3_nt: TGTGCCAGCAGCACAGGACAGGGAGGGTTCGCTAATGAAAAACTGTTTTTT; j_call: TRBJ1-4; v_call: TRBV7-9; clone_size: NA; d_call: TRBD1
cdr3_aa: CASSSNRQEETQYF; cdr3_nt: TGTGCCAGCAGTTCCAACCGACAGGAAGAGACCCAGTACTTC; j_call: TRBJ2-5; v_call: TRBV27; clone_size: NA; d_call: NA
cdr3_aa: CASSLPGGPQHF; cdr3_nt: TGTGCCAGCAGTTTACCCGGGGGGCCCCAGCATTTT; j_call: TRBJ1-5; v_call: TRBV12-3/TRBV12-4; clone_size: NA; d_call: NA
cdr3_aa: CASSPGLAGGPDTQYF; cdr3_nt: TGTGCCAGCTCACCAGGGCTAGCGGGGGGGCCAGATACGCAGTATTTT; j_call: TRBJ2-3; v_call: TRBV18; clone_size: NA; d_call: TRBD2
cdr3_aa: CASGQGVNSPLHF; cdr3_nt: TGTGCCTCAGGACAGGGAGTTAATTCACCCCTCCACTTT; j_call: TRBJ1-6; v_call: TRBV30; clone_size: NA; d_call: TRBD1
cdr3_aa: CASSQDLKEEEKLFF; cdr3_nt: TGCGCCAGCAGCCAAGATCTGAAGGAAGAGGAAAAACTGTTTTTT; j_call: TRBJ1-4; v_call: TRBV4-3; clone_size: NA; d_call: NA
cdr3_aa: CASSQVAGTGEQYF; cdr3_nt: TGCGCCAGCAGCCAAGTGGCGGGAACCGGCGAGCAGTACTTC; j_call: TRBJ2-7; v_call: TRBV4-3; clone_size: NA; d_call: NA
cdr3_aa: CASSRRTSGAPEEYF; cdr3_nt: TGTGCCAGCAGCCGCCGGACTAGCGGGGCTCCAGAAGAGTACTTC; j_call: TRBJ2-7; v_call: TRBV3-1/TRBV3-2; clone_size: NA; d_call: TRBD2
cdr3_aa: CASSWDLNTEAFF; cdr3_nt: TGTGCCAGCAGCTGGGACCTGAACACTGAAGCTTTCTTT; j_call: TRBJ1-1; v_call: TRBV5-4; clone_size: NA; d_call: NA